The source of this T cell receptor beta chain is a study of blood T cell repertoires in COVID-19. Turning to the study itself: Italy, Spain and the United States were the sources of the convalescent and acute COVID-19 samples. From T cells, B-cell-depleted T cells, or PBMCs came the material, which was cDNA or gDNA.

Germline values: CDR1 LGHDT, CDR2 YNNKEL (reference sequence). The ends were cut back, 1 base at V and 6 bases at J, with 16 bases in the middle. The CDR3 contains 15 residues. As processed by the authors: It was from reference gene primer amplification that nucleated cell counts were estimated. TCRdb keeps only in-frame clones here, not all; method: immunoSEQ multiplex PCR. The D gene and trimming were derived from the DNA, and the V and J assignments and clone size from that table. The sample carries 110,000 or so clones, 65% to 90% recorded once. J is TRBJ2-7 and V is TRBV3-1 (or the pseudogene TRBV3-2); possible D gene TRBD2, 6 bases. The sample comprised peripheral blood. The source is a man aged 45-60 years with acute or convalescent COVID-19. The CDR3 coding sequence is TGTGCCAGCAGCCAAGCACGGGAGTGGTTGAGCGAGCAGTACTTC. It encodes CASSQAREWLSEQYF.